This TCR beta chain was found in a study of T cells in Graves' hyperthyroidism and ophthalmopathy. Study information: Staff took peripheral blood when the initial diagnosis was made, before any treatment began.

The germline V gene encodes CDR1 ENHRY and CDR2 SYGVKD. V lost 8 bases, J lost 3 bases, and 5 bases lay in between. The CDR3 spans 11 residues. Participants, patients aged 18 to 65, had newly diagnosed hyperthyroidism with a duration under 2 months. Uncontrolled infection, other autoimmune disease, pregnancy or lactation disqualified patients from enrolment. PBMCs were sourced from less than 13 ml fresh peripheral blood. What was amplified from RNA transcripts were TCR beta CDR3 regions. The HTBI primer set served for first-round RT-PCR of the TCR CDR3. MiXCR was run by TCRdb on the multiplex PCR reads, yielding one entry per CDR3 protein. This repertoire shows more than 600,000 distinct CDR3 sequences, roughly 15% found once; its top ten account for around 8.1%. This clonotype was seen a few times.

The chain has TRBV10-3 and TRBJ2-1; no clear D. This sequence originates from a man between 18 and 35 years old with Graves' hyperthyroidism. Specimen: blood. CDR3 DNA: TGTGCCATCGGGGACTACAATGAGCAGTTCTTC. Amino acids: CAIGDYNEQFF.